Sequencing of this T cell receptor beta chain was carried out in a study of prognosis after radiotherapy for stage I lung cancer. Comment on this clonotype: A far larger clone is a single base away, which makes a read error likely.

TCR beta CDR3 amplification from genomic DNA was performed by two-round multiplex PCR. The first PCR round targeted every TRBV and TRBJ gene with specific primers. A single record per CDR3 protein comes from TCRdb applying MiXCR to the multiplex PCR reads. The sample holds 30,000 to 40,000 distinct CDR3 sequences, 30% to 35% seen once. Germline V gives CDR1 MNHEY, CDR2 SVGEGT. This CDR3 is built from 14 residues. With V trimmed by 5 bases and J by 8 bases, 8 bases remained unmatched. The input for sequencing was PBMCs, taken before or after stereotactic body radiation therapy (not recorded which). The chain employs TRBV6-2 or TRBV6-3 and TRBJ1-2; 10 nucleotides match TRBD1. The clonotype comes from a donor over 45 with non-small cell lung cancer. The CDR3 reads CASSEWDRGGGYTF. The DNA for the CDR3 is TGTGCCAGCAGTGAATGGGACAGGGGAGGAGGCTACACCTTC.